This TCR beta chain was identified during a study of control samples from healthy donors and cancer patients. This table comes from immunoSEQ multiplex PCR, and its TCRdb copy is limited to in-frame clones, with some not included. This sample has approximately 230,000 clones, with around 79% found just once. Sequenced: PBMCs. The TCR comes from a woman aged 55-70 years with lung cancer.

This CDR3 reads CASRDPASGANVLTF. The CDR3 DNA is TGTGCCAGCAGAGATCCGGCCTCTGGGGCCAACGTCCTGACTTTC. The chain is built from TRBV2 and TRBJ2-6; no clear D. V was trimmed by 6 bases and J by 0 bases, leaving 9 bases between them. Germline CDR1 and CDR2: SNHLY and FYNNEI. CDR3 size: 15 residues.